The table lists the clone carrying this T cell receptor (beta chain) with many counts. The target antigen is unknown. Trimming removed 3 bases at V and 0 bases at J, with 6 bases between. CDR1 and CDR2 (germline): KGHSH, LQKENI. The CDR3 extends over 14 amino acids. TCR beta CDR3 region amplification was performed from RNA transcripts. The HTBI primer set served for first-round RT-PCR of the TCR CDR3. Via MiXCR, TCRdb re-called the multiplex PCR reads, giving one row per CDR3 protein. The repertoire holds about 360,000 distinct CDR3 sequences, with about 13% as singletons. These data come from a study of T cells in Graves' hyperthyroidism and ophthalmopathy. Whole-study results and caveats: Also found in blood were most expanded thyroid clonotypes above 0.001.

For Graves' hyperthyroidism to be stable, ophthalmopathy could not progress within 18 months. Those with hyperthyroidism were 18 to 65 years old, newly diagnosed, and ill for under 2 months. Reasons for excluding patients were uncontrolled infection, other autoimmune disease, pregnancy or lactation. Sample: blood. This rearrangement joins TRBV18 to TRBJ1-3; D is unresolved. This TCR was sampled from a woman younger than 35 with Graves' hyperthyroidism. Here the CDR3 DNA reads TGTGCCAGCTCACCCCCGAACTCTGGAAACACCATATATTTT. This sequence encodes CASSPPNSGNTIYF.